This TCR beta chain was retrieved from a study of cytomegalovirus exposure and HLA in healthy donors (dated by TCRdb to the late 2010s). Regarding the study in general: In an earlier analysis of roughly 590 of the donors, 250 to 300 Gb of sequence data and about 110 million unique TCR beta sequences from roughly 180 million T cells were reported. An earlier analysis of a few hundred of the donors applied high-throughput TCR beta sequencing to assess whether each TCR beta V gene segment acted as functional or pseudogenic. Donor age, sex, ethnicity and CMV serostatus were collected together with the repertoire data. A later genetic analysis took genome-wide SNP genotypes for 398 of the 666 donors and used that subset as a discovery cohort. Of the roughly 390 genotyped donors, around 81% fell in the genetic ancestry cluster associated with self-reported Caucasian donors. Among 398 genotyped donors of the cohort, an average of approximately 240,000 unique TCR beta nucleotide sequences were sequenced per donor, roughly 18% of them non-productive. The study aimed to test whether signatures of past pathogen exposure could be identified by cataloging public T cell receptors. Roughly 300 gigabases of sequencing data and around 80 million unique TCR sequences made up an early release that covered roughly 670 HLA-typed donors. The later analysis used no new phenotypic data to find candidate immune exposures, relying instead on TCR beta sequences and their occurrence across donors. Four to six DR-DQ haplotypes were handled as single units for association and clustering, since linkage in the cohort was strong. Typing coverage differed by locus: A, B, C, DRB1 and DQB1 were typed in roughly 620-630 donors, DQA1 in approximately 520, DPA1 in around 580, and DPB1 in just under 490. In a later analysis, previously published TCR beta repertoires from 666 donors were re-analyzed and high-resolution HLA genotyping was added so that TCR occurrence patterns could be studied. The T cell repertoires of some 700 subjects were profiled by immunosequencing and related to cytomegalovirus serostatus. High-throughput TCR immunosequencing, statistical association of individual TCRs with disease status, and machine learning were combined to predict cytomegalovirus infection status. Every repertoire in the discovery cohort had been generated on one and the same sequencing platform. Class I and class II HLA loci were covered by the typing at four-digit resolution. A separate validation cohort of about 110 different subjects was used in addition to the roughly 670-subject first cohort.

The cohort was made up of 650 to 700 healthy bone marrow donors. Cohort members were all nominally healthy when sampled, although unrecorded immune exposures were likely present. The donor tested CMV seronegative and was one of the 352 seronegative cohort members. A peripheral blood sample was provided by each donor, and peripheral blood mononuclear cells were used for TCR beta sequencing. The Qiagen DNeasy Blood Extraction Kit was used to extract genomic DNA from the blood cell samples. The paper as a whole reports these results and caveats: Because counts were too low, about 18 rarely observed V segments, including chromosome 9 orphons, were left out of the earlier analysis of several hundred of the donors. The study listed 150 to 200 TCR beta chains as associated with cytomegalovirus. When HLA alleles, especially DR and DQ, strongly co-occurred, TCR associations were difficult to assign to individual alleles. A further reported finding was that TCR beta sequences accurately predicted the HLA-A and HLA-B alleles for most subjects in the first cohort. In an earlier analysis of fewer than 700 of the donors, most TCR beta V segments appeared in productive rearrangements about 90% or about 30% of the time, broadly matching IMGT annotations. Presence/absence analyses assumed roughly uniform sequencing depth across donors, an assumption that may not hold. In a later analysis, the rate of TCR association differed among HLA loci, with DRB1 alleles having the most associated TCRs and HLA-C alleles having the fewest. Some IMGT-functional V segments, including TRBV6-2 and TRBV6-3, could not be distinguished by the 87-base-pair reads and were therefore excluded. Because HLA typing was missing for some donors at each locus, association tests included only the typed subset. In this cohort, only TCR beta chains were sequenced, and detectable features were limited by the absence of alpha or paired-chain data. In a later analysis, around 17,000 TCR beta sequences were associated with specific HLA alleles at a false discovery rate of 0.05. Most TCR sequences were observed very rarely across donors, whereas some public TCRs were present in many individuals. The classifier was reported to diagnose cytomegalovirus status with high specificity and sensitivity in both the original cohort and the validation cohort. A few of the identified cytomegalovirus-associated TCR beta chains were confirmed in vitro to be specific for cytomegalovirus antigens. The authors suggested that the approach could potentially be generalized to other disease states and immunological phenotypes. V-gene and J-gene trimming of TCR beta chains was associated with a missense DCLRE1C variant in a later genetic analysis, and the association was replicated in an independent cohort. The only immune exposure information available for the cohort was CMV serostatus. A group of highly shared sequence variants was considered likely to be a technical artifact of the sequencing pipeline. In a later analysis, HLA-associated TCR beta chains were found to be more clonally expanded and to have lower generation probabilities than equally common non-associated chains. According to a later genetic analysis, donors in an Asian-associated ancestry cluster had fewer N-insertions in productive TCRs than the roughly 700-donor mean. Linkage disequilibrium might explain the correlated functional status among segregating V segments, but an unknown experimental factor could not be ruled out. According to a later analysis, parvovirus B19, influenza, CMV and Epstein-Barr virus appeared linked to several top co-occurrence clusters. According to a later analysis, most CMV-associated TCR beta chains appeared to be HLA-restricted, and the HLA associations seemed to be driven largely by CMV exposure.

Libraries were prepared through the immunoSEQ multiplex PCR assay. For the multiplex PCR, a mixture combining 60 forward primers for TCR Vbeta segments and 13 reverse primers for TCR Jbeta segments was used. The CDR3 region of rearranged TCR beta genes was amplified from genomic DNA with a multiplex PCR assay. On the Illumina HiSeq System, the amplified TCR beta libraries were sequenced as 87-base-pair reads. Regarding the original processing steps: A later analysis tallied tens of millions of unique TCR beta chains across the 666 repertoires, and some 10 million of those chains were shared by two or more donors. Raw reads were error-corrected and collapsed into unique sequences with a nearest-neighbor algorithm that merged closely related sequences to remove PCR and sequencing errors. CDR3 sequences were aligned to IMGT reference sequences to assign V, D and J gene segments. Each retained sequence needed at least a six-nucleotide match to both a V gene segment and a J gene segment. Rearrangements were classified as productive when the CDR3 lacked stop codons and remained in frame with V and J, and all other rearrangements were classified as non-productive. CDR3 was defined according to IMGT convention as the region running from the second conserved V-encoded cysteine to the conserved J-encoded phenylalanine. In an earlier analysis of 500 to 650 of the donors, sequences lacking an unambiguous match to a single V gene segment were excluded. An earlier analysis of several hundred of the donors called V segments functional above 56.7% productive rearrangements and segregating when the between-donor standard deviation exceeded 5%. A statistical classification framework was developed to diagnose cytomegalovirus status using the catalog of TCR beta chain sequences. In a later analysis, TCR nucleotide sequences were compared against IMGT/GENE-DB human TR gene sequences so that V and J genes could be assigned. The TCRdist pipeline was used in a later analysis to assign CDR3 sequences and most-parsimonious VDJ recombination scenarios. In a later analysis, each TCR beta chain was defined by its CDR3 amino acid sequence together with its V-gene family, and reads lacking a unique V-gene family were excluded. A later analysis removed over 500 highly shared, low-generation-probability nucleotide sequences to deal with suspected cross-contamination and a sequencing artifact. In a later analysis, a clonal expansion index for each public chain was calculated from normalized within-repertoire ranks of inferred template counts. In a later analysis, generation probabilities were computed using a VDJ recombination model fitted to out-of-frame rearrangements, and the results were checked against IGoR. Hypergeometric tests were used in a later analysis to score TCR-TCR, TCR-HLA and TCR-CMV co-occurrence, with a repertoire-size bias correction applied to the TCR pairs. False discovery rates were estimated in a later analysis by permuting HLA or CMV assignments 20 times. In a later analysis, co-occurring TCRs were grouped with DBSCAN, and TCRdist sequence similarity was added when clustering was performed within HLA-allele-positive subsets. Repertoires with fewer than 30,000 or more than 120,000 public chains were left out of co-occurrence clustering, as were a few repertoires with anomalous nucleotide sharing. Held by TCRdb, this immuneACCESS table contains in-frame sequences only and omits some clones. Under half of the omission traces to an unresolved V gene where checked; the cause of the rest is unknown. The V and J calls and the clone size are those of that table, but D and trimming were determined from the DNA. A total of fewer than 200,000 clones appear in this sample, approximately 71% of them only once. The ten largest clones represent over 4.5% of the sample.

The CDR3 runs 15 amino acids, cysteine and phenylalanine included. This entry keeps only the CDR3 DNA: 45 bases, framed from base 1. Based on the germline V gene (reference sequence), the CDR1 and CDR2 sequences are MNHEY and SMNVEV. As for this clone: This clone's antigen is unknown. No base-level quality is on record; no much larger clone is a single base apart.

This TCR was sampled from a male donor in good health and CMV-seronegative. Recombination linked TRBV27 to TRBJ2-5; the central 9 bases match TRBD1. The DNA end is more similar to TRBJ2-7, so the J call may be wrong. Sequenced sample: PBMCs. The bases are TGTGCCAGCAGTTTGCGGGGACAGGGCACCTACGAGCAGTACTTC. Translated, this gives CASSLRGQGTYEQYF.